This T cell receptor (beta chain) was observed in a study of T cells after yellow fever vaccination. Study context: Researchers used SMART-Seq v4 Ultra Low Input to prepare fractions that had low cell numbers.

UMIs and a universal primer site were added when TCR cDNA was made by 5'RACE template switching. Via MiXCR, TCRdb re-called the 5' RACE reads, giving one row per CDR3 protein. The sample consists of hundreds of thousands of distinct CDR3 sequences, roughly 14% of them appearing once. CDR1 and CDR2 from the germline V gene are SGHAT and FQNNGV. V lost 8 bases to trimming and J lost 12 bases, with 23 bases between them. This CDR3 spans 13 amino acids. Specimen: PBMCs, collected on the day of the yellow fever booster vaccination. J is TRBJ2-7 and V is TRBV11-2, with D maybe TRBD1 (5 bases). The clonotype comes from a man between 25 and 39 years old who received the YFV17D yellow fever vaccine. CDR3 amino acids: CASGMGRDRHLYF. DNA of the CDR3: TGTGCCAGCGGAATGGGCAGGGATCGTCATTTGTACTTC. The variable domain in full, with the rest retrieved from reference TRBV11-2 and TRBJ2-7, is EAGVAQSPRYKIIEKRQSVAFWCNPISGHATLYWYQQILGQGPKLLIQFQNNGVVDDSQLPKDRFSAERLKGVDSTLKIQPAKLEDSAVYLCASGMGRDRHLYFGPGTRLTVT.